This T cell receptor beta chain was sequenced for a study of T cell repertoires and HLA-DP antigens. This CDR3 is 14 amino acids long. V dropped 4 bases and J dropped 4 bases, with 14 bases sitting between them. Germline CDR1 reads SGHDT; CDR2 reads YYEEEE. Study observations and caveats: Sorted CD137+ cells had clonality roughly 0.42 against both alloantigens, versus 0.03 to 0.045 pre-culture.

About this clone: Its antigen is undetermined.

Primers targeted 54 TRBV and 13 TRBJ segments. Clones were sequenced by immunoSEQ multiplex PCR, and TCRdb holds only the in-frame ones, with some missing. The sample includes 65,000 to 90,000 clones, roughly 77% of them seen just once. The sequenced material came from CD4+ T cells from PBMCs. The rearrangement joins TRBV5-6 to TRBJ1-2, with D unclear. The TCR originated in a man between 60 and 75 years old in good health and CMV-seronegative. The CDR3 loop is CASSPGSVPYGYTF. DNA for the CDR3: TGTGCCAGCAGCCCCGGGTCAGTACCCTATGGCTACACCTTC.